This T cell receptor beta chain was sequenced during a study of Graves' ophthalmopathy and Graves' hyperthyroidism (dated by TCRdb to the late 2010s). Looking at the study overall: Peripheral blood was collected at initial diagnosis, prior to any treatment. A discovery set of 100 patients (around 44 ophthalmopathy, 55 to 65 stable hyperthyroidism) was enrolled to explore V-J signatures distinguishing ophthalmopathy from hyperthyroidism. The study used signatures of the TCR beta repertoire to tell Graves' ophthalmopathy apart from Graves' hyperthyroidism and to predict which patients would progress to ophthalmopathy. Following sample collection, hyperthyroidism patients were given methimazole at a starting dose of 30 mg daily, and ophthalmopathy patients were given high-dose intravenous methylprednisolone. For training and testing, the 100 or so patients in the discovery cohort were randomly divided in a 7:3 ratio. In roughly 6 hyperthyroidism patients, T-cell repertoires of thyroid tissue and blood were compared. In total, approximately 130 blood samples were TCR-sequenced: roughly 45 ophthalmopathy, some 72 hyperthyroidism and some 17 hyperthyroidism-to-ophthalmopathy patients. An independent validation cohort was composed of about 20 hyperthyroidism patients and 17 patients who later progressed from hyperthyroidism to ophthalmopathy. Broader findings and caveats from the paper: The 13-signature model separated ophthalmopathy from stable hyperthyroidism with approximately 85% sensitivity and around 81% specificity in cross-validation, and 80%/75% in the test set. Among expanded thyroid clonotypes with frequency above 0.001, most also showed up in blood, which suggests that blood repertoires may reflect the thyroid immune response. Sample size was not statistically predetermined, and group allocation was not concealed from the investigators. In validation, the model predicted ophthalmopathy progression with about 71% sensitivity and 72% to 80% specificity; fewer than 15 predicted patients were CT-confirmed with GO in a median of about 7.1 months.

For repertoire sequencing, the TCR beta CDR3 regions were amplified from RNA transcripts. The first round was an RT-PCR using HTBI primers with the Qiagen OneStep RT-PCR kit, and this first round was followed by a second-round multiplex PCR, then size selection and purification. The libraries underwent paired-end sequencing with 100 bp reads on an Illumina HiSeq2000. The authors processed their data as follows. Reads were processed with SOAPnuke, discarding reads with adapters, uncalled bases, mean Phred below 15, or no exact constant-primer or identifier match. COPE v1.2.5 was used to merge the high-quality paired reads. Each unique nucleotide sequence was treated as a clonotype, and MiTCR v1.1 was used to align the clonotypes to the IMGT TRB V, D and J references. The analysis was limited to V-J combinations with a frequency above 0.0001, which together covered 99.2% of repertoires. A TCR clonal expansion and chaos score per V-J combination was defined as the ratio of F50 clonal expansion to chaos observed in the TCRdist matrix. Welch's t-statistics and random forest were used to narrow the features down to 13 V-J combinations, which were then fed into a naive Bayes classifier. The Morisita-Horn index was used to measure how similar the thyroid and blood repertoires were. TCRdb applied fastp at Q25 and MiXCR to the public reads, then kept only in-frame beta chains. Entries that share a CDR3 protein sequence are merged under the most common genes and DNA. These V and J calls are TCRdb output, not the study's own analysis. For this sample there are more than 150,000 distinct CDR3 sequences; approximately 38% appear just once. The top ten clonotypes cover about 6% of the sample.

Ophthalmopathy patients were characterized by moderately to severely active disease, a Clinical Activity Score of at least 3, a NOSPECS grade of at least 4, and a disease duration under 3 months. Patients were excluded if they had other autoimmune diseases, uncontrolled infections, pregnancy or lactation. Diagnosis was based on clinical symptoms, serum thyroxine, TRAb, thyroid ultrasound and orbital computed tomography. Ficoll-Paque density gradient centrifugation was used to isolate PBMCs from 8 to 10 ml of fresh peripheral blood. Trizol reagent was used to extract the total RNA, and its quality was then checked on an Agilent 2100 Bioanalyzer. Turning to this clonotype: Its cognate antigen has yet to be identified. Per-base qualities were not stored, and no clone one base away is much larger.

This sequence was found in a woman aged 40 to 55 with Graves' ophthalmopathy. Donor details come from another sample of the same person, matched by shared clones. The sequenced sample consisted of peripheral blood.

The DNA sequence follows: TGTGCCAGCAGCCCCGAGGGACTAGAGCAGTACTTC. Its product reads: CASSPEGLEQYF. This sequence uses TRBV7-2 and TRBJ2-7, with 7 central nucleotides matching TRBD2. As encoded in the germline V gene, CDR1 is SGHTA while CDR2 is FQGNSA. The CDR3 measures 12 amino acids from cysteine to phenylalanine. CDR3 DNA is the only sequence kept; it has 36 bases, read in frame from the first base. From V the trimming removes 5 bases and from J it removes 7 bases, while the gene matches leave 5 bases of the junction unaccounted for. Outside the CDR3, residues come from the reference TRBV7-2 and TRBJ2-7 proteins, so the full variable domain is: GAGVSQSPSNKVTEKGKDVELRCDPISGHTALYWYRQSLGQGLEFLIYFQGNSAPDKSGLPSDRFSAERTGGSVSTLTIQRTQQEDSAVYLCASSPEGLEQYFGPGTRLTVT.